A single sample gave rise to the 11 T cell receptor beta chains below, sequenced in a study of cytomegalovirus exposure and HLA in healthy donors. Vbeta (60) and Jbeta (13) primers were used in the PCR. Repertoires were generated with immunoSEQ multiplex PCR, while TCRdb's copy carries only in-frame clones and drops some. The table has roughly 120,000 clones, over 65% seen once. Source material: PBMCs. These receptors were collected from a woman in her 30s in good health and CMV-seropositive.

The chain is built from TRBV4-1 and TRBJ1-5, with D hard to call. In germline, CDR1 is MGHRA, CDR2 YSYEKL. V was cut by 0 bases and J by 12 bases, with 15 bases left in between. CDR3 length equals 14 residues. The CDR3 loop is CASSQESTNMYQHF. CDR3 sequence (DNA): TGCGCCAGCAGCCAAGAGTCAACGAACATGTACCAGCATTTT.

The V gene is TRBV7-9, the J gene TRBJ1-2, with no clear D. CDR3 size: 14 residues. Germline CDR1 reads SEHNR; CDR2 reads FQNEAQ (reference sequence). V was clipped by 5 bases and J by 1 base, with 11 bases between them. The CDR3, as DNA: TGTGCCAGCAGCCAAAATCCTATTAACTATGGCTACACCTTC. It specifies CASSQNPINYGYTF. Together with reference TRBV7-9 and TRBJ1-2, the CDR3 gives the full variable domain: DTGVSQNPRHKITKRGQNVTFRCDPISEHNRLYWYRQTLGQGPEFLTYFQNEAQLEKSRLLSDRFSAERPKGSFSTLEIQRTEQGDSAMYLCASSQNPINYGYTFGSGTRLTVV.

This chain links TRBV21-1 with TRBJ2-5; the table's D call, TRBD2, has no DNA check behind it. TRBV21-1 is assigned pseudogene status. This CDR3 region has 12 residues. CDR3: CASTPRGETQYF. The CDR3 nucleotides read TGTGCCAGCACTCCGCGGGGAGAGACCCAGTACTTC.

This chain links TRBV13 with TRBJ2-2; D might be TRBD2 (5 bases). Germline CDR1 PRHDT, CDR2 FYEKMQ (reference sequence). This CDR3 contains 15 residues. V was shortened by 1 base and J by 4 bases, with 10 bases between the two germline ends. The CDR3 is CASSLAAGGTGELFF. The DNA for the CDR3 is TGTGCCAGCAGCTTAGCGGCAGGAGGCACCGGGGAGCTGTTTTTT.

V and J are TRBV15 and TRBJ2-7; 8 nucleotides agree with TRBD2. The ends lost 0 bases at V and 4 bases at J; junction bases unmatched: 2. Germline V CDR1 and CDR2: LNHNV, YYDKDF (reference sequence). The CDR3 has 14 residues. The CDR3 spells CATSRELAVYEQYF. The CDR3 DNA reads as TGTGCCACCAGCAGAGAACTAGCGGTTTACGAGCAGTACTTC.

V usage is TRBV30 and J usage is TRBJ2-2, with 9 bases that match TRBD1. CDR1 is GTSNPN and CDR2 is SVGIG in the germline V gene (reference sequence). Trimming removed 6 bases from V and 3 bases from J; junction bases left unmatched: 20. The CDR3 loop spans 19 amino acids. The CDR3 region has the DNA TGTGCCTGCCAGGCCCGAGGGTACAGGGGGCGGGTTGACACCGGGGAGCTGTTTTTT. Protein product: CACQARGYRGRVDTGELFF. The full variable domain, rest sourced from reference TRBV30 and TRBJ2-2, is SQTIHQWPATLVQPVGSPLSLECTVEGTSNPNLYWYRQAAGRGLQLLFYSVGIGQISSEVPQNLSASRPQDRQFILSSKKLLLSDSGFYLCACQARGYRGRVDTGELFFGEGSRLTVL.

This clone has more than one count but fewer than ten. The chain recombines TRBV5-8 with TRBJ2-5; unclear D gene. The germline gives CDR1 SGHTS, CDR2 YDEGEE. V was pared by 0 bases and J by 2 bases, with 8 bases between. The CDR3 consists of 14 residues. CDR3 DNA sequence: TGTGCCAGCAGCTTGGATGCTAGTCAAGAGACCCAGTACTTC. Amino acids: CASSLDASQETQYF. Full variable domain (remainder filled in from reference TRBV5-8 and TRBJ2-5): EAGVTQSPTHLIKTRGQQATLRCSPISGHTSVYWYQQALGLGLQFLLWYDEGEERNRGNFPPRFSGRQFPNYSSELNVNALELEDSALYLCASSLDASQETQYFGPGTRLLVL.

The chain employs TRBV14 and TRBJ1-6, with D unresolved. Trimming removed 1 base from V and 11 bases from J, with 9 bases in between. This CDR3 comprises 13 residues. Germline lookup yields CDR1 SGHDN and CDR2 FVKESK. This CDR3 is CASSQGISTPLHF. Here the CDR3 DNA reads TGTGCCAGCAGCCAAGGAATTAGTACACCCCTCCACTTT.

This clone was observed a handful of times. V gene TRBV11-2 combines with J gene TRBJ1-5, with a tentative D call TRBD1 (5 bases). CDR3 length: 13 residues. Trimming removed 5 bases from V and 6 bases from J, with 11 bases in between. Germline assignment: CDR1 SGHAT and CDR2 FQNNGV. CDR3 nucleotides: TGTGCCAGCAGCCCTGGGGGGGGTCAGCCCCAGCATTTT. Translating it yields CASSPGGGQPQHF. The whole variable domain, remainder taken from reference TRBV11-2 and TRBJ1-5, is EAGVAQSPRYKIIEKRQSVAFWCNPISGHATLYWYQQILGQGPKLLIQFQNNGVVDDSQLPKDRFSAERLKGVDSTLKIQPAKLEDSAVYLCASSPGGGQPQHFGDGTRLSIL.

The genes are TRBV29-1 and TRBJ2-3, with TRBD2 matching 11 bases. Germline-derived CDR1 and CDR2 are SQVTM and ANQGSEA. Unmatched junction bases numbered 12, after V lost 6 bases and J lost 4 bases. The CDR3 has 16 residues. The CDR3 bases are TGCAGCGTCGCGACCCGACTAGCGGGGCCGTCAGATACGCAGTATTTT. Protein product: CSVATRLAGPSDTQYF.

V is TRBV5-4 and J is TRBJ2-7; D possibly corresponds to TRBD2 (6 bases). Germline V gives CDR1 SGHNT, CDR2 YYREEE (reference sequence). V was shortened by 0 bases and J by 3 bases, with 10 bases between the two germline ends. There are 14 residues in the CDR3. The CDR3 DNA reads TGTGCCAGCAGCTTGGCCGTCGGGGGCTACGAGCAGTACTTC. Its protein is CASSLAVGGYEQYF.